This T cell receptor beta chain was retrieved from a study of cytomegalovirus exposure and HLA in healthy donors. General study points: Among TCR sequences, most were rare, though some public TCRs appeared in many donors.

A multiplex PCR was run with 60 Vbeta primers and 13 Jbeta primers. Sequencing was performed with immunoSEQ multiplex PCR; in TCRdb, only in-frame clones are kept and a portion is missing. The repertoire has 150,000 or so clones, 80% of them found once; the top ten carry roughly 13%. As regards this clone: Its cognate antigen is unknown.

V shed 5 bases, J shed 4 bases, and the junction held 3 bases outside the gene matches. CDR3 size: 16 residues. Germline CDR1 is MNHEY and CDR2 is SMNVEV (reference sequence). The sequence derives from a man under 40 in good health and CMV-seropositive. This rearrangement joins TRBV27 to TRBJ2-1, with 15 bases matching TRBD2. The sequenced material came from PBMCs. The CDR3 region is CASSGLAGGGYNEQFF. The CDR3 nucleotides are TGTGCCAGCAGTGGACTAGCGGGAGGGGGTTACAATGAGCAGTTCTTC.